This TCR beta chain originates from a study of response to subunit inactivated influenza vaccine. TCRdb reprocessed the RT-PCR reads with MiXCR, giving one entry per CDR3 protein. Among about 570,000 distinct CDR3 sequences listed, 11% were seen once. This clonotype was counted many times. There are 16 residues in the CDR3. V dropped 3 bases and J dropped 0 bases, with 11 bases sitting between them. Germline CDR1 reads MDHEN; CDR2 reads SYDVKM. The data were also submitted as part of a second study, on T cells expressing NK-cell markers. That study adds: The authors made TCR beta cDNA libraries by 5'RACE template switching. This switching added a universal primer site and UMIs. Sorted CD3+CD56-NKG2C+, CD3+CD56+NKG2C+ and CD3+CD56+NKG2C- T cells supplied the TCR beta repertoires. NKG2C+ dominant clonotype frequencies in five to seven donors were about 1.0-7.5% of CD8+ T cells. In several donors, these clonotypes also led the CD3+CD56-NKG2C+ fraction.

This TCR was recovered from a man between 45 and 60 years old who received an inactivated influenza vaccine. This sequence joins TRBV28 and TRBJ2-2; D gene uncertain. Specimen: PBMCs from blood, collected on the day of vaccination. The DNA of the CDR3 is TGTGCCAGCAGTTTCCCATGGACGGCGAACACCGGGGAGCTGTTTTTT. Translating gives CASSFPWTANTGELFF.